The rows below give T cell receptor beta chains drawn from one sample of a study of blood T cell repertoires in COVID-19. Clones were read by immunoSEQ multiplex PCR, and TCRdb kept only the in-frame ones, dropping some. The sample has more than 60,000 clones, 70% to 85% seen once. Sample: peripheral blood. Receptors were obtained from a human donor in a cohort sampled during active COVID-19. Both conserved end residues are part of each CDR3. Each record gives: clone size, D gene, V gene, J gene, CDR3 protein, CDR3 DNA. D genes are given only for firm matches. Size values are once, few and many counts, or a class for expanded clones, and some rows have none.

clone size: once
D gene: -
V gene: TRBV11-3
J gene: TRBJ2-4
CDR3 protein: CASSLGREGKNIQYF
CDR3 DNA: TGTGCCAGCAGCTTAGGACGAGAGGGCAAAAACATTCAGTACTTC

clone size: -
D gene: -
V gene: TRBV4-1
J gene: TRBJ1-1
CDR3 protein: CASSHRGEAFF
CDR3 DNA: TGCGCCAGCAGCCACCGGGGTGAAGCTTTCTTT

clone size: -
D gene: -
V gene: TRBV5-1
J gene: TRBJ1-4
CDR3 protein: CASSKDSVGEKLFF
CDR3 DNA: TGCGCCAGCAGCAAAGACAGCGTCGGTGAAAAACTGTTTTTT

clone size: -
D gene: -
V gene: TRBV4-1
J gene: TRBJ2-2
CDR3 protein: CASSPGGFRGTGELFF
CDR3 DNA: TGCGCCAGCAGCCCAGGAGGGTTCCGGGGCACCGGGGAGCTGTTTTTT

clone size: few
D gene: TRBD2
V gene: TRBV5-1
J gene: TRBJ2-2
CDR3 protein: CASTFIAGGNTGELFF
CDR3 DNA: TGCGCCAGCACCTTTATAGCGGGGGGCAACACCGGGGAGCTGTTTTTT

clone size: -
D gene: TRBD1
V gene: TRBV6-2/TRBV6-3
J gene: TRBJ1-2
CDR3 protein: CASSSPPNRGRPYGYTF
CDR3 DNA: TGTGCCAGCAGTTCCCCTCCGAACAGGGGGCGACCCTATGGCTACACCTTC

clone size: -
D gene: TRBD1
V gene: TRBV2
J gene: TRBJ1-3
CDR3 protein: CASRGTGPSSGNTIYF
CDR3 DNA: TGTGCCAGCAGGGGGACAGGCCCCAGCTCTGGAAACACCATATATTTT

clone size: few
D gene: TRBD1
V gene: TRBV4-1
J gene: TRBJ2-1
CDR3 protein: CASSQDWTGGEQFF
CDR3 DNA: TGCGCCAGCAGCCAAGATTGGACAGGGGGTGAGCAGTTCTTC

clone size: -
D gene: -
V gene: TRBV5-6
J gene: TRBJ1-5
CDR3 protein: CASSLRGIGNQPQHF
CDR3 DNA: TGTGCCAGCAGTTTAAGGGGGATAGGCAATCAGCCCCAGCATTTT

clone size: -
D gene: TRBD1
V gene: TRBV23-1
J gene: TRBJ1-1
CDR3 protein: CASSQRQGARCGGGGHTEAFF
CDR3 DNA: TGCGCCAGCAGTCAACGACAGGGGGCGCGATGTGGCGGAGGGGGGCACACTGAAGCTTTCTTT

clone size: -
D gene: -
V gene: TRBV3-1/TRBV3-2
J gene: TRBJ1-2
CDR3 protein: CASSQVGQNYGYTF
CDR3 DNA: TGTGCCAGCAGCCAAGTTGGGCAGAACTATGGCTACACCTTC

clone size: -
D gene: TRBD1
V gene: TRBV30
J gene: TRBJ1-6
CDR3 protein: CAWSVLRQGNSPLHF
CDR3 DNA: TGTGCCTGGAGTGTACTGAGACAGGGAAATTCACCCCTCCACTTT

clone size: -
D gene: -
V gene: TRBV3-1/TRBV3-2
J gene: TRBJ1-2
CDR3 protein: CASSQVQGDYTF
CDR3 DNA: TGTGCCAGCAGCCAAGTCCAAGGAGACTACACCTTC